These 10 T cell receptor beta chains originate from one sample sequenced in a study of shared clonotypes between healthy human individuals (dated by TCRdb to 2020 to 2021). Receptors were amplified or captured by the immunoSEQ multiplex PCR assay. This is the immuneACCESS table as TCRdb keeps it, with only in-frame sequences that have V and J called. A part of the clones is gone; compared with another copy, unresolved V genes explain less than half, and the rest is unexplained. This sample holds 1.6 million or so clones; around 95% were observed only once. 1% to 1.5% of the sample belongs to the ten largest clones. The specimen sequenced was naive CD4+ T cells sorted from blood. The intended sense of this specimen's cell subset or site label: CD45RA+ positively selected. The receptors shown here come from a man younger than 45 in good health.

Here the CDR3 DNA reads TGTGCCAGCAGCACCCGAAACAATGAGCAGTTCTTC. Translation: CASSTRNNEQFF. J is TRBJ2-1 and V is TRBV7-2; no firm D call. The CDR3 has 12 residues. V shed 5 bases and J shed 5 bases, with 7 bases lying between them. CDR1 and CDR2 (germline): SGHTA, FQGNSA.

The chain joins TRBV6-5 to TRBJ2-2; TRBD2 might be the D (6 bases). CDR3 size: 14 residues. CDR1 is MNHEY, CDR2 SVGAGI, per germline. V lost 2 bases and J 7 bases, leaving 11 bases between the germline ends. CDR3 sequence: CASSYRRGLGELFF. The CDR3 bases are TGTGCCAGCAGTTACAGGAGGGGCCTCGGGGAGCTGTTTTTT.

With respect to this clone: Within the sample, other DNA sequences also encode this same CDR3. The V call is TRBV18, the J call TRBJ2-7; unclear D gene. V shed 1 base and J shed 3 bases, with 7 bases lying between them. The CDR3 loop spans 13 amino acids. CDR1 and CDR2 from the germline V gene are KGHSH and LQKENI. The CDR3 DNA sequence: TGTGCCAGCTCACCACTTTCCCTCTACGAGCAGTACTTC. Translating it yields CASSPLSLYEQYF. The whole variable domain, filled in from reference TRBV18 and TRBJ2-7, reads NAGVMQNPRHLVRRRGQEARLRCSPMKGHSHVYWYRQLPEEGLKFMVYLQKENIIDESGMPKERFSAEFPKEGPSILRIQQVVRGDSAAYFCASSPLSLYEQYFGPGTRLTVT.

The chain has TRBV7-9 and TRBJ2-1; D is ambiguous. The CDR3 has 15 amino acids. Germline lookup yields CDR1 SEHNR and CDR2 FQNEAQ (reference sequence). Between the trimmed V and J ends, which lost 0 bases and 8 bases, there was a span of 14 bases. Written as DNA, the CDR3 is TGTGCCAGCAGCTTAGCCCGAAGGCCTACGGATGAGCAGTTCTTC. It is translated as CASSLARRPTDEQFF.

The rearrangement links TRBV29-1 to TRBJ2-5, with D maybe TRBD1 (7 bases). CDR1 and CDR2 (germline): SQVTM, ANQGSEA. CDR3 length: 13 residues. V was pared by 7 bases and J by 1 base, with 13 bases between. DNA of the CDR3: TGCAGCGCTCACAGGGGAGGCCAAGAGACCCAGTACTTC. Amino acids: CSAHRGGQETQYF.

The rearrangement joins TRBV19 to TRBJ1-1; no clear D. Deletions cut 3 bases from V and 1 base from J, with 18 bases between. Germline V lookup: CDR1 LNHDA, CDR2 SQIVND (reference sequence). CDR3 length: 17 amino acids. The CDR3 loop is CASSISPPVSQNTEAFF. CDR3 DNA sequence: TGTGCCAGTAGTATTAGCCCCCCGGTCTCCCAGAACACTGAAGCTTTCTTT.

About this clone: A junction boundary mismatches the germline segment, possibly from a read error. The chain's CDR3 is CASSPLQGSAGNTIYF. The CDR3 nucleotides are TGTGCCAGCTCGCCACTCCAGGGCTCAGCCGGAAACACCATATATTTT. The chain combines TRBV18 with TRBJ1-3, with D possibly matching TRBD1 (5 bases). This CDR3 is built from 16 residues. Per germline, CDR1 KGHSH and CDR2 LQKENI.

The chain links TRBV6-6 to TRBJ2-7, with TRBD2 matching over 13 bases. Germline CDR1 reads MNHNY; CDR2 reads SVGAGI (reference sequence). V lost 5 bases and J lost 5; bases outside the gene matches: 9. The CDR3 has 16 residues. The CDR3 sequence is CASSPMTSGRSNEQYF. CDR3 coding DNA: TGTGCCAGCAGTCCCATGACTAGCGGGAGGTCCAACGAGCAGTACTTC.

The count of this clone is one. The rearrangement joins TRBV9 to TRBJ2-5; TRBD1 is a possible D gene (8 bases). This CDR3 region has 19 residues. The germline V and J ends were trimmed by 4 bases and 1 base, with 26 bases remaining between them. Germline assignment: CDR1 SGDLS and CDR2 YYNGEE. The CDR3 here is CASSTYDRGGGFRQETQYF. The CDR3 DNA reads TGTGCCAGCAGCACCTATGACAGGGGCGGGGGTTTTCGCCAAGAGACCCAGTACTTC.

J is TRBJ1-1 and V is TRBV10-3, with 8 bases that match TRBD1. Trimming at V came to 3 bases and at J to 3 bases, leaving 9 bases not matched to a gene. The CDR3 contains 16 residues. Germline CDR1 reads ENHRY; CDR2 reads SYGVKD. The CDR3 reads CAISEWDRLEHTEAFF. DNA for the CDR3: TGTGCCATCAGTGAATGGGACAGGCTGGAGCACACTGAAGCTTTCTTT.